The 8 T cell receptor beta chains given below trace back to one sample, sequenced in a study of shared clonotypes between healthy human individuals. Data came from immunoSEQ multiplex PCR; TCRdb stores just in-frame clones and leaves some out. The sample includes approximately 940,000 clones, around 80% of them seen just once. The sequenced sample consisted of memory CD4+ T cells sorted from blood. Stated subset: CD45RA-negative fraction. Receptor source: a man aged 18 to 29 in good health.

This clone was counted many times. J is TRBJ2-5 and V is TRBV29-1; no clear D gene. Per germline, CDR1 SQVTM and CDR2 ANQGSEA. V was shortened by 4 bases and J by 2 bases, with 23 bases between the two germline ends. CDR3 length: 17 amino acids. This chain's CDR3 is CSVVVTRATLRQETQYF. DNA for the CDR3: TGCAGCGTTGTCGTGACCCGCGCCACGCTGAGACAAGAGACCCAGTACTTC.

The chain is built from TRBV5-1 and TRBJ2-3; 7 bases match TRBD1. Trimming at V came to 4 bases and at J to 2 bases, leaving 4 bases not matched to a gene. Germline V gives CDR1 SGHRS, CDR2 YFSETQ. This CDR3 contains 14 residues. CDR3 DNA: TGCGCCAGCAGCACCGGGACAGTCACAGATACGCAGTATTTT. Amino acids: CASSTGTVTDTQYF.

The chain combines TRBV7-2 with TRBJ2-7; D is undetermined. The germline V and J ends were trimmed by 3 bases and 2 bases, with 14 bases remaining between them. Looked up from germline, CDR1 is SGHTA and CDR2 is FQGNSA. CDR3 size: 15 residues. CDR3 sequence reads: CASSLGAPLPYEQYF. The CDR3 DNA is TGTGCCAGCAGCTTGGGCGCGCCTCTTCCCTACGAGCAGTACTTC.

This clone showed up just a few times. The CDR3 DNA sequence: TGCGCCAGCTCGCGGGGTCCCGACTCCTACGAGCAGTACTTC. Residues: CASSRGPDSYEQYF. This chain connects TRBV5-1 to TRBJ2-7, with D possibly being TRBD2 (6 bases). The CDR3 contains 14 residues. From germline, CDR1 is SGHRS and CDR2 YFSETQ. Trimming removed 7 bases from V and 0 bases from J, with 14 bases in between. The whole variable domain, remainder taken from reference TRBV5-1 and TRBJ2-7, is KAGVTQTPRYLIKTRGQQVTLSCSPISGHRSVSWYQQTPGQGLQFLFEYFSETQRNKGNFPGRFSGRQFSNSRSEMNVSTLELGDSALYLCASSRGPDSYEQYFGPGTRLTVT.

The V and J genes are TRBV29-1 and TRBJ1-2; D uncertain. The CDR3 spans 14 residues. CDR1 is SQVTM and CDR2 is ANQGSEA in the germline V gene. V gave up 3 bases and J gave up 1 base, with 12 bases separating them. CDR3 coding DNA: TGCAGCGTTGACTATCCTCAGGATAACTATGGCTACACCTTC. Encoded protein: CSVDYPQDNYGYTF.

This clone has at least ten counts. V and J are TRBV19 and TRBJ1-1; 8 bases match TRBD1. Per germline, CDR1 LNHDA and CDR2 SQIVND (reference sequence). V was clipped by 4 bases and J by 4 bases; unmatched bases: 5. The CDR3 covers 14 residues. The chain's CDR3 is CASSSRQGSTEAFF. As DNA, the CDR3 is TGTGCCAGTAGTAGCCGACAGGGGAGCACTGAAGCTTTCTTT.

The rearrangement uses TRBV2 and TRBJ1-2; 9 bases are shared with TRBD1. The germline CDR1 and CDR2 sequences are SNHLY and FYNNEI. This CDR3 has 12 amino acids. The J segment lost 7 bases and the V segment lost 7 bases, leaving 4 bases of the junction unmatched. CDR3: CASTRDRAGYTF. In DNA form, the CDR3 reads TGTGCCAGCACCCGGGACAGGGCTGGCTACACCTTC.

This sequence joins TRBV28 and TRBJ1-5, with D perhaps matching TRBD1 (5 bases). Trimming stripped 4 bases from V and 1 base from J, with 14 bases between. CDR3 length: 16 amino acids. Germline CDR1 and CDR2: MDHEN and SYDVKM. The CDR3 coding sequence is TGTGCCAGCAGTTCCGGGACCGAGGGGAGCAATCAGCCCCAGCATTTT. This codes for CASSSGTEGSNQPQHF.